The 8 T cell receptor beta chains given below trace back to one sample, sequenced in a study of response to subunit inactivated influenza vaccine. TCRdb reprocessed the RT-PCR reads via MiXCR and lists one record per CDR3 protein. The sample lists around 570,000 distinct CDR3 sequences; 6% to 9% were seen once. This specimen consisted of PBMCs from blood, obtained around 25 months after vaccination. These receptors all stem from a man between 50 and 69 years old who received an inactivated influenza vaccine.

V is TRBV15 and J is TRBJ1-4; D not resolved. V was trimmed by 2 bases and J by 8 bases, leaving 15 bases between them. Per germline, CDR1 LNHNV and CDR2 YYDKDF (reference sequence). The CDR3 sequence is 15 residues long. CDR3 DNA sequence: TGTGCCACCAGCAGACCCCGGGGAGGCCAAGAAAAACTGTTTTTT. It translates to CATSRPRGGQEKLFF. The entire variable domain, with the rest obtained from reference TRBV15 and TRBJ1-4, is as follows: DAMVIQNPRYQVTQFGKPVTLSCSQTLNHNVMYWYQQKSSQAPKLLFHYYDKDFNNEADTPDNFQSRRPNTSFCFLDIRSPGLGDTAMYLCATSRPRGGQEKLFFGSGTQLSVL.

This clonotype occurred many times. The rearrangement links TRBV4-2 to TRBJ1-5, with 8 nucleotides matching TRBD1. Germline V gene data show CDR1 as LGHNA and CDR2 as YNFKEQ. After removal of 1 base from V and 3 bases from J, the junction contained 5 bases not matched to a gene. This CDR3 contains 16 residues. In DNA form, the CDR3 reads TGTGCCAGCAGCCAAGCTCAGGGGGCGAACAATCAGCCCCAGCATTTT. It yields the protein CASSQAQGANNQPQHF.

This rearrangement joins TRBV12-3 or TRBV12-4 to TRBJ1-2; 8 bases line up with TRBD1. Trimming took 5 bases from V and 2 from J; bases not matched to a gene: 4. This CDR3 is built from 14 residues. CDR3: CASSQGARNYGYTF. DNA for the CDR3: TGTGCCAGCAGTCAGGGGGCCCGAAACTATGGCTACACCTTC.

The CDR3 sequence is CATSNDRIDTQYF. The DNA for the CDR3 is TGTGCCACCAGCAACGACAGGATAGATACGCAGTATTTT. The rearrangement joins TRBV15 to TRBJ2-3; tentative D call: TRBD1 (6 bases). V was cut by 4 bases and J by 5 bases, with 10 bases left in between. The CDR3 contains 13 residues. The germline gives CDR1 LNHNV, CDR2 YYDKDF (reference sequence).

The chain employs TRBV24-1 and TRBJ2-1, with D maybe TRBD1 (6 bases). The V gene's germline CDR1 is KGHDR and CDR2 SFDVKD. The CDR3 consists of 14 residues. Trimming took 7 bases from V and 7 from J, leaving 16 bases between them. The CDR3 coding sequence is TGTGCCACCAGCTCCGGCCCCAGGGGTAATGAGCAGTTCTTC. Amino acids: CATSSGPRGNEQFF.

This clonotype has just a few counts. This chain links TRBV19 with TRBJ2-2; no reliable D call. The CDR3 totals 12 residues. Germline values: CDR1 LNHDA, CDR2 SQIVND (reference sequence). The V end lost 7 bases, the J end lost 7 bases, and 10 bases lay between the germline ends. The DNA of the CDR3 is TGTGCCAGTAATCCAGCTGGCGGGGAGCTGTTTTTT. It encodes CASNPAGGELFF.

The chain uses TRBV4-1 and TRBJ2-1; TRBD2 aligns across 9 bases. The J segment lost 10 bases and the V segment lost 2 bases, leaving 15 bases of the junction unmatched. CDR3 size: 17 residues. The V gene's germline CDR1 is MGHRA and CDR2 YSYEKL. This CDR3 reads CASSQTSGRPVIGEQFF. CDR3 DNA: TGCGCCAGCAGCCAAACAAGCGGGAGGCCCGTGATCGGGGAGCAGTTCTTC.

V is TRBV9 and J is TRBJ2-5; no reliable D call. The germline CDR1 and CDR2 sequences are SGDLS and YYNGEE. Trimming took 6 bases from V and 1 from J, leaving 13 bases between them. This CDR3 has 14 residues. The CDR3, as DNA: TGTGCCAGCAATTCCGGACGGTTCCAAGAGACCCAGTACTTC. Residues: CASNSGRFQETQYF.